The source of this T cell receptor (beta chain) is a study of shared clonotypes between healthy human individuals. Study at large: A couple of women and three men aged 18 to 49 served as donors. Researchers assigned three CD4 naive, three CD4 memory, two CD8 naive and one CD8 memory plate to each donor.

Comment on this clone: Additional DNA sequences in this sample encode the identical CDR3.

Produced via immunoSEQ multiplex PCR; TCRdb's table is partial and in-frame only. The sample lists roughly 2 million clones, approximately 96% seen once, with around 0.13% in the top ten. The CDR3 contains 14 residues. The V end lost 1 base, the J end lost 2 bases, and 8 bases lay between the germline ends. Germline-derived CDR1 and CDR2 are KGHSH and LQKENI. The receptor's source is a young man in good health. Input material: naive CD4+ T cells sorted from blood. The subset: CD45RA+ positively selected. V is TRBV18 and J is TRBJ1-2, with TRBD1 as a possible D gene (5 bases). The CDR3 bases are TGTGCCAGCTCACCACTTTCAGGGAACTATGGCTACACCTTC. Its translation: CASSPLSGNYGYTF.